This passage covers 13 T cell receptor beta chains from one sample sequenced in a study of cytomegalovirus exposure and HLA in healthy donors. PCR was performed using 60 Vbeta and 13 Jbeta primers. The method was immunoSEQ multiplex PCR; TCRdb's version includes in-frame clones alone and lacks a portion of them. The sample's table shows under 200,000 clones. Sequencing was carried out using PBMCs. These receptors were taken from a woman under 30 in good health and CMV-seropositive.

This chain links TRBV7-9 with TRBJ2-1; TRBD1 matches 7 bases. J was trimmed by 7 bases and V by 6 bases; bases with no gene match: 12. The germline CDR1 and CDR2 sequences are SEHNR and FQNEAQ (reference sequence). The length of the CDR3 is 15 residues. DNA of the CDR3: TGTGCCAGCAGACACAGGGGTATCGATATGAATGAGCAGTTCTTC. Its translation: CASRHRGIDMNEQFF.

CDR3 nucleotides: TGTGCCAGCAGCTTGATGGGAGAGAACACTGAAGCTTTCTTT. It encodes CASSLMGENTEAFF. The V gene is TRBV5-5, the J gene TRBJ1-1; D is unresolved. Looked up from germline, CDR1 is SGHKS and CDR2 is YYEKEE (reference sequence). V was trimmed by 1 base and J by 1 base, leaving 8 bases between them. The CDR3 is 14 residues long.

The chain joins TRBV7-6 to TRBJ2-7, with a possible D match to TRBD1 (5 bases). V lost 1 base and J lost 2, with 6 bases in between. Germline-derived CDR1 and CDR2 are SGHVS and FNYEAQ. This CDR3 contains 13 residues. As DNA, the CDR3 is TGTGCCAGCAGCTTAGAGGGGACCTACGAGCAGTACTTC. Translated, it gives CASSLEGTYEQYF.

V gene TRBV4-2 combines with J gene TRBJ2-1; TRBD2 aligns across 10 bases. This CDR3 contains 21 residues. The germline CDR1 and CDR2 sequences are LGHNA and YNFKEQ. V lost 4 bases, J lost 7 bases, and 25 bases stayed unmatched. The CDR3 loop is CASSRIVNSTSGRGALNEQFF. The CDR3 DNA is TGTGCCAGCAGCCGGATAGTTAACTCGACTAGCGGGCGGGGGGCGCTAAATGAGCAGTTCTTC.

For the CDR3, the DNA is TGTGCCAGCAGTTACTCGACAGGGAGCCTCACCGGGGAGCTGTTTTTT. Translating it yields CASSYSTGSLTGELFF. The rearrangement uses TRBV6-5 and TRBJ2-2, with 7 bases identical to TRBD1. The germline CDR1 and CDR2 sequences are MNHEY and SVGAGI. The CDR3 runs to 16 residues. J lost 4 bases, V lost 0 bases, and 5 bases had no gene match.

This rearrangement joins TRBV2 to TRBJ1-1, with unresolved D. Germline V gene data show CDR1 as SNHLY and CDR2 as FYNNEI. Trimming removed 4 bases at V and 6 bases at J, with 9 bases between. The CDR3 extends over 12 amino acids. CDR3 in DNA: TGTGCCAGCAGTGGACACGGGGCTGAAGCTTTCTTT. It translates to CASSGHGAEAFF.

V usage is TRBV4-1 and J usage is TRBJ1-6; D call uncertain. The length of the CDR3 is 16 residues. Germline CDR1 reads MGHRA; CDR2 reads YSYEKL. Trimming cost V 0 bases and J 11 bases, with 17 bases left between them. This chain's CDR3 is CASSQDLLGKRPPLHF. The DNA for the CDR3 is TGCGCCAGCAGCCAAGATCTATTGGGGAAGCGGCCACCCCTCCACTTT.

The V and J genes are TRBV5-3 and TRBJ2-2; TRBD1 aligns across 8 bases. TRBV5-3 is placed among ORFs of uncertain function. After removal of 5 bases from V and 5 bases from J, the junction contained 5 bases not matched to a gene. This CDR3 is built from 14 residues. CDR3 protein: CARRRQGRTGELFF. The CDR3 DNA follows: TGTGCCAGAAGACGACAGGGGAGGACCGGGGAGCTGTTTTTT.

The chain recombines TRBV30 with TRBJ2-3; TRBD2 might be the D (6 bases). Between the trimmed V and J ends, which lost 2 bases and 4 bases, there was a span of 10 bases. Germline values: CDR1 GTSNPN, CDR2 SVGIG (reference sequence). The CDR3 sequence is 13 residues long. The DNA for the CDR3 is TGTGCCTGGAGTCAGGGAGGATCAGATACGCAGTATTTT. This sequence encodes CAWSQGGSDTQYF.

This sequence joins TRBV4-1 and TRBJ1-4; D remains unclear. The CDR3 contains 15 residues. CDR1 and CDR2 from the germline V gene are MGHRA and YSYEKL. Trimming took 3 bases from V and 0 from J, leaving 8 bases between them. CDR3 DNA sequence: TGCGCCAGCAGCCAGCCCGGGGCAACTAATGAAAAACTGTTTTTT. Translated, it gives CASSQPGATNEKLFF.

J is TRBJ2-2 and V is TRBV13, with D possibly matching TRBD2 (6 bases). The V gene's germline CDR1 is PRHDT and CDR2 FYEKMQ (reference sequence). V was clipped by 2 bases and J by 8 bases, with 24 bases between them. CDR3 length: 18 amino acids. DNA of the CDR3: TGTGCCAGCAGCTTATCTGTAAGAACGGGCCCCGGGGGAGGGGAGCTGTTTTTT. It yields the protein CASSLSVRTGPGGGELFF.

This chain connects TRBV2 to TRBJ1-1; 8 bases line up with TRBD1. The germline gives CDR1 SNHLY, CDR2 FYNNEI. J gave up 0 bases and V 9 bases, and 3 bases lay outside the gene matches. CDR3 length equals 13 residues. The CDR3 region has the DNA TGTGCCAGGAGACAGGGGATGAACACTGAAGCTTTCTTT. Protein product: CARRQGMNTEAFF.

The gene calls are TRBV20-1 and TRBJ2-1, with 10 bases lining up with TRBD2. Germline V gene sequence: CDR1 DFQATT, CDR2 SNEGSKA (reference sequence). This CDR3 is 11 amino acids long. CDR3 amino acids: CRGLANNEQFF. CDR3 sequence (DNA): TGCAGGGGACTAGCGAACAATGAGCAGTTCTTC.